A selection of T cell receptor beta chains follows, all from one sample in a study of T cell responses to AZD1222 COVID-19 vaccine. Data came from immunoSEQ multiplex PCR; TCRdb stores just in-frame clones and leaves some out. The sample records about 120,000 clones, 70% to 90% being singletons. This specimen consisted of peripheral blood, obtained on day 0 of AZD1222 vaccination. These receptors all stem from an adult in good health. CDR3s include the opening cysteine and the closing phenylalanine or tryptophan. A D gene is named only where the DNA matches it firmly. Clone size, where shown, is once, few, many, or a class for clones that have expanded.

. | TRBJ2-3 | TRBD2 | TRBV3-1/TRBV3-2 | TGTGCCAGCAGCCGAACTAGCGGGGGGGCCAGTAGAGATACGCAGTATTTT | CASSRTSGGASRDTQYF
. | TRBJ1-3 | . | TRBV27 | TGTGCCAGCAGTAGGACAGCCCCATTCAACACCATATATTTT | CASSRTAPFNTIYF
. | TRBJ2-3 | TRBD2 | TRBV12-3/TRBV12-4 | TGTGCCAGTGGGGGGAACTCCGGGACTAGATTCTCTTTT | CASGGNSGTRFSF
. | TRBJ1-4 | . | TRBV5-1 | TGCGCCAGCAGCCCAGACCGGTGGGGAGGAAAACTGTTTTTT | CASSPDRWGGKLFF
once | TRBJ1-5 | . | TRBV18 | TGTGCCAGCTCACCACTTGGGTTGGGGGACAATCAGCCCCAGCATTTT | CASSPLGLGDNQPQHF
. | TRBJ1-6 | . | TRBV3-1/TRBV3-2 | TGTGCCAGCAGCCTGGACTTCGGCTTGGAATCTAGGCTTGGGTGCCAAACCCTCCACTTT | CASSLDFGLESRLGCQTLHF
. | TRBJ1-1 | . | TRBV29-1 | TGCAGCGTTGAACCCAACACTGAAGCTTTCTTT | CSVEPNTEAFF
. | TRBJ1-3 | . | TRBV30 | TGTGCCTGGAGTCCGGGAAACACCATATATTTT | CAWSPGNTIYF
. | TRBJ2-5 | TRBD2 | TRBV5-1 | TGCGCCAGCTCTACTTCTCCTAGCGGGGATGAAGAGACCCAGTACTTC | CASSTSPSGDEETQYF
few | TRBJ2-2 | . | TRBV5-8 | TGTGCCAGCAAGAACAGGGAAACCGGGGAGCTGTTTTTT | CASKNRETGELFF
. | TRBJ1-5 | TRBD1 | TRBV10-2 | TGCGCCAGCAGTGAGTCTCCCTGGACAGGGAGATTCAATCAGCCCCAGCATTTT | CASSESPWTGRFNQPQHF
. | TRBJ2-2 | TRBD1 | TRBV7-3 | TGTGCCAGCAGCTTACCGGGGACAGGGGAGACCGGGGAGCTGTTTTTT | CASSLPGTGETGELFF
few | TRBJ1-2 | . | TRBV7-9 | TGTGCCAGCAGCTTAGTCGGGTCCTCTTTTTATGGCTACACCTTC | CASSLVGSSFYGYTF
once | TRBJ1-2 | TRBD1 | TRBV9 | TGTGCCAGCAGCGTAAGACAGGGCTATGGCTACACCTTC | CASSVRQGYGYTF
. | TRBJ1-2 | . | TRBV11-2 | TGTGCCAGCAGCACCGGGAACTGGGCAGGCTACACCTTC | CASSTGNWAGYTF
. | TRBJ1-2 | . | TRBV5-1 | TGCGCCAGCAAGGAGGGGGAATATGGCTACACCTTC | CASKEGEYGYTF
. | TRBJ2-7 | TRBD1 | TRBV7-2 | TGTGCCAGCAGCAGGAAGGGACAGGGTTCCTACGAGCAGTACTTC | CASSRKGQGSYEQYF
. | TRBJ1-3 | . | TRBV4-1 | TGCGCCAGCAGGCCGGGTCTGCTGGGAAACACCATATATTTT | CASRPGLLGNTIYF
. | TRBJ2-5 | TRBD2 | TRBV7-2 | TGTGCCAGCAGCTTAGGCGGGGGCCAAGAGACCCAGTACTTC | CASSLGGGQETQYF
. | TRBJ1-2 | . | TRBV2 | TGTGCCACCAAAAGTGGGGGAACTGGGGGCTACACCTTC | CATKSGGTGGYTF
once | TRBJ2-7 | . | TRBV6-5 | TGTGCCAGCAGCCGGACGTATTACGAGCAGTACTTC | CASSRTYYEQYF
. | TRBJ2-2 | . | TRBV11-2 | TGTGCCAGCAGCCCGGGACACAAGAGCACCGGGGAGCTGTTTTTT | CASSPGHKSTGELFF
. | TRBJ1-2 | . | TRBV28 | TGTGCCAGCTCCGGCCCCCCACCGAACTATGGCTACACCTTC | CASSGPPPNYGYTF
few | TRBJ2-3 | . | TRBV6-1 | TGTGCCAGCAGTGCCCGGGTGGGGAAACGGTCCTCTCGTGGTACGCAGTATTTT | CASSARVGKRSSRGTQYF
. | TRBJ2-7 | . | TRBV4-1 | TGCGCCAGCAGCTCACAGGGGGGGAGCTCCTACGAGCAGTACTTC | CASSSQGGSSYEQYF
. | TRBJ2-5 | . | TRBV18 | TGTGCCAGCTCACCACTGGACCAACAAGAGACCCAGTACTTC | CASSPLDQQETQYF
. | TRBJ2-5 | TRBD2 | TRBV5-1 | TGCGCCAGCAGTTGGGCCGGGAGGGAGACCCAGTACTTC | CASSWAGRETQYF
. | TRBJ2-7 | TRBD1 | TRBV7-2 | TGTGCCAGCAGTTCTACCGGGACAGTGACCTACGAGCAGTACTTC | CASSSTGTVTYEQYF
few | TRBJ1-1 | . | TRBV7-3 | TGTGCCAGCAGCTCACAGGGACCGGGGGGCACTGAAGCTTTCTTT | CASSSQGPGGTEAFF
. | TRBJ2-3 | TRBD2 | TRBV7-2 | TGTGCCAGCAGCTTAGAGCCTAGCGGGGGCGTAGGTGGTACGCAGTATTTT | CASSLEPSGGVGGTQYF
. | TRBJ1-4 | . | TRBV2 | TGTGCCAGCAGTGAAGGGACAGAAGGTGAAAAACTGTTTTTT | CASSEGTEGEKLFF
. | TRBJ2-3 | TRBD1 | TRBV6-5 | TGTGCCAGCAGAACCGGACAGGGACGCACAGATACGCAGTATTTT | CASRTGQGRTDTQYF
. | TRBJ2-7 | TRBD1 | TRBV29-1 | TGCAGCGTTGGCGGGACAGGGTTTAGCGAGCAGTACTTC | CSVGGTGFSEQYF
. | TRBJ1-1 | . | TRBV6-5 | TGTGCCAGCAGTCCTATGGGAGCGAACACTGAAGCTTTCTTT | CASSPMGANTEAFF